This TCR beta chain is from a study of blood T cell repertoires in COVID-19. Study overall: Samples came from the United States, Italy and Spain, spanning acute and convalescent COVID-19. PBMCs, B-cell-depleted T cells, or T cells were the source of the cDNA or gDNA that made up the material.

Original analysis: Reference gene primer amplification yielded estimated nucleated cell counts. Data came from immunoSEQ multiplex PCR; TCRdb stores just in-frame clones and leaves some out. From that table come the V and J calls and clone size; the DNA was used to work out D and trimming. The sample records hundreds of thousands of clones, about nine tenths being singletons. The sample taken for sequencing was peripheral blood. The TCR sequence derives from a man older than 75 with acute or convalescent COVID-19.

CDR3 in DNA: TGTGCCAGCAGCCTAGGACAGGGTGAAGCTTTCTTT. This sequence encodes CASSLGQGEAFF. V is TRBV2 and J is TRBJ1-1; 8 nucleotides agree with TRBD1. Germline CDR1 is SNHLY and CDR2 is FYNNEI. The CDR3 spans 12 residues. The trim removed 6 bases at V and 7 bases at J, leaving 4 bases unmatched.